This T cell receptor (beta chain) originates from a study of blood T cell repertoires in COVID-19. About the research overall: COVID-19 samples collected from the United States, Italy and Spain covered acute and convalescent phases. Sources were T cells, B-cell-depleted T cells, or PBMCs; the material itself was cDNA or gDNA.

CDR3 length: 14 residues. From germline, CDR1 is SNHLY and CDR2 FYNNEI. V dropped 3 bases and J dropped 4 bases, with 13 bases sitting between them. Per the study methods: Estimation of nucleated cell counts relied on the amplification of reference gene primers. The table came from immunoSEQ multiplex PCR; TCRdb's copy has only in-frame clones and leaves some out. V, J and clone size were drawn from that table, and D and trimming were deduced from the DNA. The table lists about 75,000 clones, 74% of them singletons. The sequence was obtained from a human donor with acute or convalescent COVID-19. The donor label of this sample is uncertain. The chain has TRBV2 and TRBJ2-7; weak D call: TRBD1 (5 bases). The material sequenced was peripheral blood. This CDR3 reads CASSDWGRVYEQYF. CDR3 DNA: TGTGCCAGCAGTGACTGGGGCAGGGTATACGAGCAGTACTTC.